The 22 T cell receptor beta chains below come from one sample, sequenced in a study of blood T cell repertoires in COVID-19. Using immunoSEQ multiplex PCR, the repertoire was profiled, and TCRdb retains in-frame clones only, with some absent. The data show 200,000 to 250,000 clones, about 80% seen once. The specimen sequenced was PBMCs or T cells enriched from blood (not recorded which). Every receptor here comes from a woman aged 45-65 years who had been exposed to COVID-19.

This rearrangement joins TRBV28 to TRBJ1-2, with 9 positions matching TRBD1. Per germline, CDR1 MDHEN and CDR2 SYDVKM. The CDR3 loop spans 18 amino acids. Trimming at V came to 4 bases and at J to 2 bases, leaving 14 bases not matched to a gene. The CDR3 region is CASSSYLEYGQGNYGYTF. The CDR3 bases are TGTGCCAGCAGTTCTTATCTGGAATACGGACAGGGGAACTATGGCTACACCTTC.

The chain has TRBV3-1 (or the pseudogene TRBV3-2) and TRBJ2-3; 9 bases map to TRBD2. V trimming: 0 bases; J trimming: 3 bases; junction bases outside the gene matches: 1. Germline V gene lookup returns CDR1 LGHDT and CDR2 YNNKEL (reference sequence). The CDR3 covers 15 residues. Here the CDR3 reads CASSQDTSGTDTQYF. The CDR3 DNA follows: TGTGCCAGCAGCCAAGATACTAGCGGGACAGATACGCAGTATTTT.

This clone was counted a few times. V gene TRBV14 combines with J gene TRBJ2-5, with 8 bases matching TRBD1. From germline, CDR1 is SGHDN and CDR2 FVKESK. Germline trimming cut 3 bases from V and 5 bases from J; bases unmatched to any gene: 8. This CDR3 is built from 15 residues. CDR3 sequence: CASSHLDRVWETQYF. CDR3 DNA: TGTGCCAGCAGCCACCTGGACAGGGTTTGGGAGACCCAGTACTTC.

The chain's CDR3 is CASSSRQGGYNEQFF. As DNA, the CDR3 is TGTGCCAGCAGCTCGAGACAGGGGGGATACAATGAGCAGTTCTTC. V gene TRBV7-2 combines with J gene TRBJ2-1; the match to TRBD1 covers 9 bases. Germline CDR1 is SGHTA and CDR2 is FQGNSA. The length of the CDR3 is 15 residues. V was clipped by 4 bases and J by 4 bases; unmatched bases: 5.

The rearrangement joins TRBV3-1 (or the pseudogene TRBV3-2) to TRBJ1-2; maybe TRBD1 (6 bases). Trimming left V 1 base short and J 8 bases short, with 11 bases between. The length of the CDR3 is 13 residues. Germline V CDR1 and CDR2: LGHDT, YNNKEL (reference sequence). CDR3 amino acids: CASSQGQGRGYTF. The CDR3, as DNA: TGTGCCAGCAGCCAAGGGCAGGGGAGAGGCTACACCTTC.

The chain recombines TRBV19 with TRBJ1-2; no firm D call. Germline values: CDR1 LNHDA, CDR2 SQIVND (reference sequence). The V gene lost 0 bases and the J gene lost 8 bases, with 10 bases spanning the gap. CDR3 length: 13 residues. Here the CDR3 reads CASSIDRRRGYTF. CDR3 nucleotide sequence: TGTGCCAGTAGTATAGATCGGAGGAGAGGCTACACCTTC.

The V gene is TRBV3-1 (or the pseudogene TRBV3-2), the J gene TRBJ2-7; 7 nucleotides line up with TRBD1. The V gene end was trimmed by 4 bases and the J gene end by 0 bases; junction bases not matched to a gene: 6. Germline CDR1 reads LGHDT; CDR2 reads YNNKEL (reference sequence). This CDR3 is 15 amino acids long. CDR3 in DNA: TGTGCCAGCAGCCCGGGACAGCTTTACTCCTACGAGCAGTACTTC. It specifies CASSPGQLYSYEQYF.

The chain links TRBV5-1 to TRBJ1-1, with D perhaps TRBD1 (5 bases). CDR1 and CDR2 from the germline V gene are SGHRS and YFSETQ. The CDR3 is made up of 14 amino acids. The V gene lost 2 bases and the J gene lost 1 base, with 9 bases spanning the gap. The DNA for the CDR3 is TGCGCCAGCAGCTTCGGAGGGGCGAACACTGAAGCTTTCTTT. Protein sequence: CASSFGGANTEAFF.

The V call is TRBV12-3 or TRBV12-4, the J call TRBJ1-1; D unclear. V was shortened by 3 bases and J by 2 bases, with 7 bases between the two germline ends. The CDR3 covers 13 residues. CDR3 protein: CASSLQFNTEAFF. The CDR3 nucleotides are TGTGCCAGCAGTTTGCAGTTTAACACTGAAGCTTTCTTT.

V and J are TRBV3-1 (or the pseudogene TRBV3-2) and TRBJ2-5; no clear D gene. Germline CDR1 reads LGHDT; CDR2 reads YNNKEL (reference sequence). CDR3 size: 16 residues. Trimming removed 0 bases at V and 7 bases at J, with 18 bases between. This CDR3 reads CASSQDQRSRIGTQYF. CDR3 bases: TGTGCCAGCAGCCAAGATCAACGGAGTCGAATTGGGACCCAGTACTTC.

This clone was seen a handful of times. The rearrangement uses TRBV5-6 and TRBJ1-1, with D unclear. CDR3 length: 13 residues. Germline loops: CDR1 SGHDT, CDR2 YYEEEE. Trimming cost V 2 bases and J 1 base, with 6 bases left between them. As DNA, the CDR3 is TGTGCCAGCAGCTTCTTTTCGAACACTGAAGCTTTCTTT. Encoded protein: CASSFFSNTEAFF. The variable domain in full, with the rest retrieved from reference TRBV5-6 and TRBJ1-1, is DAGVTQSPTHLIKTRGQQVTLRCSPKSGHDTVSWYQQALGQGPQFIFQYYEEEERQRGNFPDRFSGHQFPNYSSELNVNALLLGDSALYLCASSFFSNTEAFFGQGTRLTVV.

The chain has TRBV15 and TRBJ2-7, with TRBD2 matching over 8 bases. V was clipped by 1 base and J by 0 bases; unmatched bases: 5. This CDR3 is 16 amino acids long. The germline CDR1 and CDR2 sequences are LNHNV and YYDKDF (reference sequence). The CDR3 loop is CATSRGVRGVSYEQYF. The CDR3 DNA sequence: TGTGCCACCAGCAGAGGTGTGCGGGGGGTCTCCTACGAGCAGTACTTC.

This chain uses TRBV6-5 with TRBJ1-2; TRBD1 matches at 11 bases. The germline V gene has CDR1 MNHEY and CDR2 SVGAGI. The length of the CDR3 is 14 residues. V lost 6 bases, J lost 8 bases, and 8 bases stayed unmatched. CDR3 coding DNA: TGTGCCAGCAGATGGACAGGGGGCTCGGAGGGCTACACCTTC. Translated: CASRWTGGSEGYTF.

This clone has only a few counts. The chain uses TRBV24-1 and TRBJ1-3, with 7 bases that match TRBD1. V was clipped by 4 bases and J by 0 bases; unmatched bases: 8. The CDR3 loop spans 17 amino acids. Germline loops: CDR1 KGHDR, CDR2 SFDVKD. The CDR3 nucleotides are TGTGCCACCAGTGACACAGGGGCCGGACCCTCTGGAAACACCATATATTTT. Translated, it gives CATSDTGAGPSGNTIYF.

The V call is TRBV3-1 (or the pseudogene TRBV3-2), the J call TRBJ1-2; possibly TRBD1 for D (5 bases). Trimming took 0 bases from V and 5 from J, leaving 13 bases between them. Germline V gene data show CDR1 as LGHDT and CDR2 as YNNKEL (reference sequence). CDR3 size: 15 residues. CDR3 DNA: TGTGCCAGCAGCCAAGAACCCAGGGCCGGGTATGGCTACACCTTC. Translating gives CASSQEPRAGYGYTF.

The V and J genes are TRBV10-2 and TRBJ1-1; D is possibly TRBD1 (6 bases). This CDR3 is built from 14 residues. In germline, CDR1 is WSHSY, CDR2 SAAADI. The ends were cut back, 10 bases at V and 4 bases at J, with 19 bases in the middle. The DNA of the CDR3 is TGCGCCACCAGGGAGGCAGGGGAAGGCACTGAAGCTTTCTTT. As protein: CATREAGEGTEAFF.

This chain uses TRBV11-2 with TRBJ1-3; perhaps TRBD1 as D (6 bases). The CDR3 extends over 16 amino acids. Trimming cost V 2 bases and J 4 bases, with 15 bases left between them. Germline V gene sequence: CDR1 SGHAT, CDR2 FQNNGV. The CDR3: CASSLSLGQLGNTIYF. The CDR3 nucleotides read TGTGCCAGCAGCTTAAGTCTTGGACAGTTGGGAAACACCATATATTTT. Full variable domain (missing parts from reference TRBV11-2 and TRBJ1-3): EAGVAQSPRYKIIEKRQSVAFWCNPISGHATLYWYQQILGQGPKLLIQFQNNGVVDDSQLPKDRFSAERLKGVDSTLKIQPAKLEDSAVYLCASSLSLGQLGNTIYFGEGSWLTVV.

The genes are TRBV6-6 and TRBJ1-2; 9 positions match TRBD1. Germline CDR1 and CDR2: MNHNY and SVGAGI (reference sequence). There are 16 residues in the CDR3. J was trimmed by 6 bases and V by 0 bases; bases with no gene match: 8. CDR3 bases: TGTGCCAGCAGTTACTCAAGAACAGGGGGCCGTCATGGCTACACCTTC. As protein: CASSYSRTGGRHGYTF.

This clone occurred once. This sequence joins TRBV28 and TRBJ2-5; TRBD2 matches at 7 bases. The CDR3 spans 14 residues. V dropped 10 bases and J dropped 3; count of bases not matched to a gene: 11. Germline V gene sequence: CDR1 MDHEN, CDR2 SYDVKM. CDR3 protein: CATGRAGQKETQYF. CDR3 in DNA: TGTGCCACCGGACGAGCGGGGCAGAAAGAGACCCAGTACTTC.

The table lists this clone with a count of one. The gene calls are TRBV27 and TRBJ1-6; 10 nucleotides align to TRBD1. In germline, CDR1 is MNHEY, CDR2 SMNVEV (reference sequence). Trimming at V came to 6 bases and at J to 2 bases, leaving 7 bases not matched to a gene. The CDR3 has 17 amino acids. The CDR3 protein is CASRGRQGATYNSPLHF. The DNA of the CDR3 is TGTGCCAGCAGGGGGAGACAGGGGGCCACCTATAATTCACCCCTCCACTTT.

The J gene is TRBJ1-2, the V gene TRBV7-2; 7 nucleotides line up with TRBD1. The CDR3 extends over 15 amino acids. The V and J ends lost 6 bases and 8 bases, in that order; junction bases with no gene match: 15. Looked up from germline, CDR1 is SGHTA and CDR2 is FQGNSA. In DNA form, the CDR3 reads TGTGCCAGCAGTTACACGACAGGGACAATGGGGGGCTACACCTTC. Its translation is CASSYTTGTMGGYTF.

The table lists this clone with a few counts. This chain connects TRBV6-5 to TRBJ2-7; D possibly corresponds to TRBD2 (5 bases). With 2 bases removed from V and 6 bases from J, the gap between germline ends came to 17 bases. From germline, CDR1 is MNHEY and CDR2 SVGAGI. CDR3 size: 15 residues. The CDR3 DNA reads as TGTGCCAGCAGTTACAGCACTAGTGCCAGTCTCGAGCAGTACTTC. Its translation: CASSYSTSASLEQYF.